This T cell receptor beta chain was obtained from a study of cytomegalovirus exposure and HLA in healthy donors. Study context: Early released data had about 85 million unique TCRs, all coming from HLA-typed donors.

The PCR employed 60 Vbeta primers together with 13 Jbeta primers. Only in-frame clones appear in the TCRdb table, and some are missing; sequencing was by immunoSEQ multiplex PCR. The table lists about 130,000 clones, approximately 80% of them singletons, with approximately 2% in the top ten. This clone has a single count. Germline V gene data show CDR1 as WNHNN and CDR2 as SYGVQD (reference sequence). V was trimmed by 6 bases and J by 2 bases, leaving 12 bases between them. This CDR3 region has 14 residues. The clonotype was recovered from a man aged 25-45 years in good health and CMV-seronegative. Sequenced material: PBMCs. The chain links TRBV10-1 to TRBJ2-3; a possible D gene is TRBD1 (6 bases). The CDR3 loop is CASSSDRVTDTQYF. The CDR3 DNA sequence: TGCGCCAGCAGCTCGGACAGAGTCACAGATACGCAGTATTTT.